A single sample is the source of the 8 T cell receptor beta chains below, sequenced in a study of cytomegalovirus exposure and HLA in healthy donors. Sequencing was performed with immunoSEQ multiplex PCR; in TCRdb, only in-frame clones are kept and a portion is missing. Of about 310,000 clones listed, 88% were seen once; the top ten hold roughly 0.96%. Material: PBMCs. Every receptor here comes from a man aged 30 to 39 in good health and CMV-seronegative.

The table lists this clone with a few counts. The rearrangement joins TRBV2 to TRBJ1-6, with unresolved D. Per the germline V gene, CDR1 is SNHLY and CDR2 is FYNNEI. Between the trimmed V and J ends, which lost 5 bases and 6 bases, there was a span of 11 bases. There are 14 residues in the CDR3. The CDR3 loop reads CASSHRTANSPLHF. As DNA, the CDR3 is TGTGCCAGCAGTCATCGGACTGCTAATTCACCCCTCCACTTT.

This chain joins TRBV11-2 and TRBJ1-1, with D possibly being TRBD1 (6 bases). The germline V gene encodes CDR1 SGHAT and CDR2 FQNNGV. Deletions cut 3 bases from V and 0 bases from J, with 11 bases between. This CDR3 has 15 residues. This CDR3 is CASSFHRAMNTEAFF. In DNA, the CDR3 is TGTGCCAGCAGCTTCCACAGGGCCATGAACACTGAAGCTTTCTTT.

This clone was found a few times. This rearrangement joins TRBV5-1 to TRBJ2-7; possible D gene TRBD1, 6 bases. Germline V lookup: CDR1 SGHRS, CDR2 YFSETQ. The ends were cut back, 10 bases at V and 4 bases at J, with 24 bases in the middle. The CDR3 is 15 residues long. The chain's CDR3 is CASREQGSSVYEQYF. CDR3 sequence (DNA): TGCGCCTCCAGAGAACAGGGATCGAGTGTATACGAGCAGTACTTC.

The chain employs TRBV5-6 and TRBJ2-6; unclear D gene. CDR1 and CDR2 (germline): SGHDT, YYEEEE. Trimming stripped 0 bases from V and 0 bases from J, with 7 bases between. This CDR3 is built from 16 residues. CDR3 loop: CASSLVTYSGANVLTF. The CDR3 DNA is TGTGCCAGCAGCTTGGTTACTTACTCTGGGGCCAACGTCCTGACTTTC.

The V and J genes are TRBV5-1 and TRBJ2-5; 10 nucleotides line up with TRBD2. Germline trimming cut 0 bases from V and 7 bases from J; bases unmatched to any gene: 12. CDR3 length: 17 amino acids. CDR1 SGHRS and CDR2 YFSETQ come from the germline V gene. The CDR3 here is CASSLGEAGGPRGTQYF. In DNA form, the CDR3 reads TGCGCCAGCAGCTTGGGAGAAGCGGGGGGGCCTCGTGGGACCCAGTACTTC.

V gene TRBV15 combines with J gene TRBJ1-4; possible D gene TRBD1, 6 bases. The ends were cut back, 1 base at V and 4 bases at J, with 13 bases in the middle. This CDR3 comprises 16 residues. Germline CDR1 is LNHNV and CDR2 is YYDKDF (reference sequence). The CDR3 reads CATSRVTGMGNEKLFF. The CDR3 nucleotides read TGTGCCACCAGCAGAGTAACAGGGATGGGTAATGAAAAACTGTTTTTT.

The chain combines TRBV7-2 with TRBJ1-3, with 7 nucleotides matching TRBD1. This CDR3 has 14 residues. V lost 5 bases and J lost 2; bases outside the gene matches: 3. The V gene's germline CDR1 is SGHTA and CDR2 FQGNSA. CDR3 loop: CASSVDRAGNTIYF. The CDR3 DNA reads TGTGCCAGCAGCGTCGACAGGGCTGGAAACACCATATATTTT.

The chain carries TRBV5-4 and TRBJ1-2, with TRBD1 matching 7 bases. CDR1 is SGHNT, CDR2 YYREEE, per germline (reference sequence). The CDR3 loop spans 17 amino acids. V trimming: 3 bases; J trimming: 0 bases; junction bases outside the gene matches: 11. The CDR3 DNA is TGTGCCAGCAGCTATCGACAGGGTACAATTTCTAACTATGGCTACACCTTC. Its translation is CASSYRQGTISNYGYTF.